A single sample is the source of the 4 T cell receptor beta chains below, sequenced in a study of T cell repertoires in cytomegalovirus infection. TCRdb reprocessed the reads with MiXCR, giving one entry per CDR3 protein. This sample has approximately 750,000 distinct CDR3 sequences, with 35% found just once. Sequencing input: PBMCs. Source of these receptors: a human donor in good health (CMV status not recorded). Some clones in this sample may be carry-over from other donors' samples.

This clonotype showed up just a few times. The V call is TRBV7-9, the J call TRBJ2-5; D is possibly TRBD1 (6 bases). Germline CDR1 SEHNR, CDR2 FQNEAQ (reference sequence). The V end lost 4 bases, the J end lost 6 bases, and 18 bases lay between the germline ends. There are 15 residues in the CDR3. The CDR3 loop is CASSSDSGDRKTQYF. The DNA for the CDR3 is TGTGCCAGCAGCTCCGACTCAGGGGATAGAAAGACCCAGTACTTC.

This clonotype came up a few times. The chain couples TRBV28 to TRBJ1-2; tentative D call: TRBD1 (5 bases). Per germline, CDR1 MDHEN and CDR2 SYDVKM. Deletions cut 4 bases from V and 6 bases from J, with 12 bases between. There are 13 residues in the CDR3. CDR3 amino acids: CASSSNRLNGYTF. As DNA, the CDR3 is TGTGCCAGCAGTTCGAACAGGTTAAATGGCTACACCTTC.

This clonotype was detected a few times. The V and J genes are TRBV19 and TRBJ1-5, with 9 bases identical to TRBD1. The germline CDR1 and CDR2 sequences are LNHDA and SQIVND (reference sequence). The CDR3 contains 17 residues. After removal of 5 bases from V and 4 bases from J, the junction contained 12 bases not matched to a gene. This chain's CDR3 is CASSPRPGTGLNQPQHF. The CDR3 nucleotides read TGTGCCAGTAGTCCCAGACCAGGGACAGGGCTGAATCAGCCCCAGCATTTT.

DNA of the CDR3: TGCGCCAGCAGCTTGGGCCGCCCCGTTGACGAGCAGTACTTC. Its translation is CASSLGRPVDEQYF. The rearrangement joins TRBV5-1 to TRBJ2-7; D unresolved. V was trimmed by 0 bases and J by 5 bases, leaving 12 bases between them. The CDR3 contains 14 residues. CDR1 is SGHRS, CDR2 YFSETQ, per germline.